These 7 T cell receptor beta chains came from one sample sequenced in a study of cytomegalovirus exposure and HLA in healthy donors. Amplification used 60 Vbeta primers and 13 Jbeta primers. Method: immunoSEQ multiplex PCR; TCRdb's copy keeps in-frame clones and lacks some. Of under 150,000 clones listed, roughly 80% are singletons. Sequenced material: PBMCs. The origin of the receptors is a woman between 35 and 50 years old in good health and CMV-seropositive.

This clone appeared once. The gene calls are TRBV28 and TRBJ2-3; D is perhaps TRBD1 (5 bases). Germline V gene lookup returns CDR1 MDHEN and CDR2 SYDVKM. Deletions cut 2 bases from V and 3 bases from J, with 12 bases between. The CDR3 runs to 15 residues. The CDR3 nucleotides read TGTGCCAGCAGTTTAACCAGGGTCGAGACAGATACGCAGTATTTT. Translated, it gives CASSLTRVETDTQYF.

The V and J genes are TRBV2 and TRBJ2-7, with TRBD1 identical over 9 bases. Germline values: CDR1 SNHLY, CDR2 FYNNEI. The CDR3 is 14 residues long. V shed 10 bases and J 1 base; nucleotides not matched to a gene: 8. The DNA for the CDR3 is TGTGCCACCTTGGGGGACAGGGCTTCCTACGAGCAGTACTTC. Amino acids: CATLGDRASYEQYF.

The J gene is TRBJ2-7, the V gene TRBV28, with TRBD1 matching over 7 bases. This CDR3 region has 16 residues. V lost 2 bases and J lost 2; bases outside the gene matches: 9. Germline values: CDR1 MDHEN, CDR2 SYDVKM. This chain's CDR3 is CASSLGGQLRTYEQYF. DNA of the CDR3: TGTGCCAGCAGTTTAGGGGGACAGCTTCGGACCTACGAGCAGTACTTC. The whole variable domain, remainder taken from reference TRBV28 and TRBJ2-7, is DVKVTQSSRYLVKRTGEKVFLECVQDMDHENMFWYRQDPGLGLRLIYFSYDVKMKEKGDIPEGYSVSREKKERFSLILESASTNQTSMYLCASSLGGQLRTYEQYFGPGTRLTVT.

The chain links TRBV2 to TRBJ1-6, with D tentatively TRBD1 (5 bases). This CDR3 comprises 15 residues. Germline V CDR1 and CDR2: SNHLY, FYNNEI. V shed 6 bases and J shed 7 bases, with 16 bases lying between them. The CDR3 is CASSPTRVGNSPLHF. CDR3 coding DNA: TGTGCCAGCAGCCCCACCAGGGTAGGGAATTCACCCCTCCACTTT.

The chain employs TRBV18 and TRBJ2-2, with 10 nucleotides matching TRBD2. This CDR3 is 16 amino acids long. The germline V gene has CDR1 KGHSH and CDR2 LQKENI. With V trimmed by 4 bases and J by 4 bases, 6 bases remained unmatched. This chain's CDR3 is CASSLQRGGLTGELFF. CDR3 in DNA: TGTGCCAGCTCACTCCAGCGGGGGGGCCTCACCGGGGAGCTGTTTTTT. Complete variable domain (other parts from reference TRBV18 and TRBJ2-2): NAGVMQNPRHLVRRRGQEARLRCSPMKGHSHVYWYRQLPEEGLKFMVYLQKENIIDESGMPKERFSAEFPKEGPSILRIQQVVRGDSAAYFCASSLQRGGLTGELFFGEGSRLTVL.

V gene TRBV18 combines with J gene TRBJ2-3; D might be TRBD1 (6 bases). The CDR3 runs to 13 residues. Germline V gene sequence: CDR1 KGHSH, CDR2 LQKENI. V lost 5 bases and J lost 3, with 9 bases in between. The CDR3 bases are TGTGCCAGCTCAAGGGGGTCGACAGATACGCAGTATTTT. Protein product: CASSRGSTDTQYF.

The gene calls are TRBV19 and TRBJ2-6; D is perhaps TRBD2 (6 bases). The V end lost 11 bases, the J end lost 2 bases, and 16 bases lay between the germline ends. This CDR3 has 15 residues. CDR1 LNHDA and CDR2 SQIVND come from the germline V gene (reference sequence). The CDR3 region has the DNA TGTGCCGGACTAACGAGGAGGACTGGGGCCAACGTCCTGACTTTC. Its protein is CAGLTRRTGANVLTF.